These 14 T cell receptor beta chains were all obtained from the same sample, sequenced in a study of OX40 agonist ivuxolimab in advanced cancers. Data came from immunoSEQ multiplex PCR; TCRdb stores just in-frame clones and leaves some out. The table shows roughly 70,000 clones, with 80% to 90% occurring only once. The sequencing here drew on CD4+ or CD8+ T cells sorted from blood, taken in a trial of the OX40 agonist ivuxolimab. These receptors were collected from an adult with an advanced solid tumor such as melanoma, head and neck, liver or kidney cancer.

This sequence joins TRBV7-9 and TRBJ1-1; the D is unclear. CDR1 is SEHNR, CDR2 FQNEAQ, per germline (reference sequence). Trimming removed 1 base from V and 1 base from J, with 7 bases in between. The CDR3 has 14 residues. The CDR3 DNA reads TGTGCCAGCAGCTTAGGTGAAGGGAACACTGAAGCTTTCTTT. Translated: CASSLGEGNTEAFF.

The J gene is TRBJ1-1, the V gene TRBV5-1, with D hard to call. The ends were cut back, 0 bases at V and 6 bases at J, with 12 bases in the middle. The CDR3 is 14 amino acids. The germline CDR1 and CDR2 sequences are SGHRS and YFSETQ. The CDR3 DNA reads TGCGCCAGCAGCTTGGGACACGAGGGCGCTGAAGCTTTCTTT. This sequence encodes CASSLGHEGAEAFF.

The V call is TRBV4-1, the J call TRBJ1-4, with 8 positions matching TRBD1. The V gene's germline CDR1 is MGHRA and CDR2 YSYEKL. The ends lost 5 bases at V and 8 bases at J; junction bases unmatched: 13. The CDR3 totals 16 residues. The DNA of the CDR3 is TGCGCCAGCAGCAGTCCCGTTGGGACAGGAGGGGAAAAACTGTTTTTT. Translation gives CASSSPVGTGGEKLFF.

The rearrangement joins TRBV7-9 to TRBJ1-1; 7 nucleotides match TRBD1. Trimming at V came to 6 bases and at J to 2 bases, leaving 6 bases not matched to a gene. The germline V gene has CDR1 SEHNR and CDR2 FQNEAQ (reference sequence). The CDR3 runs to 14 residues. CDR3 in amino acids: CASRSTGINTEAFF. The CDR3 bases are TGTGCCAGCAGGTCGACAGGGATCAACACTGAAGCTTTCTTT. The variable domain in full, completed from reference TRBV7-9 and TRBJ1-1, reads DTGVSQNPRHKITKRGQNVTFRCDPISEHNRLYWYRQTLGQGPEFLTYFQNEAQLEKSRLLSDRFSAERPKGSFSTLEIQRTEQGDSAMYLCASRSTGINTEAFFGQGTRLTVV.

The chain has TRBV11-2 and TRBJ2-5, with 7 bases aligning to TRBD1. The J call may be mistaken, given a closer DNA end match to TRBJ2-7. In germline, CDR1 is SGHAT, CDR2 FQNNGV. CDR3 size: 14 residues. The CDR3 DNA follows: TGTGCCAGCAGCCCAAGGGGACAGCGCTACGAGCAGTACTTC. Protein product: CASSPRGQRYEQYF.

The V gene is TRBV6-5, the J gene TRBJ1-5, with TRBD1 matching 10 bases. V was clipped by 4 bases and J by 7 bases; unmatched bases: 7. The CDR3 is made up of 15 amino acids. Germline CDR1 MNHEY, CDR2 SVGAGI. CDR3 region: CASSLSGTGVQPQHF. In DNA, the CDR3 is TGTGCCAGCAGTTTATCCGGGACAGGGGTACAGCCCCAGCATTTT.

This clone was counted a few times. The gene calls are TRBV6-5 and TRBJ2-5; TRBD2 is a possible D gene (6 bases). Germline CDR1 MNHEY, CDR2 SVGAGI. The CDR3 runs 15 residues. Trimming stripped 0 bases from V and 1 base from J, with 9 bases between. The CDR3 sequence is CASSYSIGGQETQYF. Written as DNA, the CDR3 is TGTGCCAGCAGTTACTCGATCGGGGGCCAAGAGACCCAGTACTTC.

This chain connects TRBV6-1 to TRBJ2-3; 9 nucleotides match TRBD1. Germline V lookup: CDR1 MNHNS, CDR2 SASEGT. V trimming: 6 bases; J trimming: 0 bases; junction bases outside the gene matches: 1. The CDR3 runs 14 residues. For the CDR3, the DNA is TGTGCCAGCAGGGGGACAGGGAGCACAGATACGCAGTATTTT. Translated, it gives CASRGTGSTDTQYF.

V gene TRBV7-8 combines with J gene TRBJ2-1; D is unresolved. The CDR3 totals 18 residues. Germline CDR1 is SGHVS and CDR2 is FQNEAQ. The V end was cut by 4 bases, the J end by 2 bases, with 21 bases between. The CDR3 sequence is CASSSFRFSGGPYNEQFF. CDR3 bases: TGTGCCAGCAGCTCTTTTCGATTCTCGGGTGGCCCCTACAATGAGCAGTTCTTC.

CDR3 residues: CASSFSAISYTGELFF. The CDR3 DNA reads as TGTGCCAGCAGCTTTAGTGCCATCTCATACACCGGGGAGCTGTTTTTT. This chain joins TRBV7-2 and TRBJ2-2; no clear D. Trimming took off 3 bases at V and 3 bases at J, with 14 bases between the two ends. CDR3 length: 16 amino acids. Germline assignment: CDR1 SGHTA and CDR2 FQGNSA.

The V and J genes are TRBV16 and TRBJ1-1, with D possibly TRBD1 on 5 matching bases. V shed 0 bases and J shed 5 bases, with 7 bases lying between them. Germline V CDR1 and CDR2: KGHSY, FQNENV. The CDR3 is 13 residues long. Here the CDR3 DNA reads TGTGCCAGCAGCCAATCCTGGGGGACTGAAGCTTTCTTT. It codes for CASSQSWGTEAFF.

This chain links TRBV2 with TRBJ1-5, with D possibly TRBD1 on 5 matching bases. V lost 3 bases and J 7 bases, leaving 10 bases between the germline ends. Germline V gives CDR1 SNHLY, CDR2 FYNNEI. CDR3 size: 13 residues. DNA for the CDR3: TGTGCCAGCAGTGAGCAGGGTACACAGCCCCAGCATTTT. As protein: CASSEQGTQPQHF.

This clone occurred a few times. CDR3 sequence reads: CASSSTGTTHEQYF. CDR3 DNA: TGTGCCAGCAGCTCTACCGGGACAACACACGAGCAGTACTTC. The chain joins TRBV7-9 to TRBJ2-7, with D maybe TRBD1 (6 bases). The germline gives CDR1 SEHNR, CDR2 FQNEAQ (reference sequence). The length of the CDR3 is 14 residues. Between the trimmed V and J ends, which lost 4 bases and 5 bases, there was a span of 15 bases.

This CDR3 reads CASSVEGLGANVLTF. The CDR3 bases are TGTGCCAGCAGTGTGGAGGGGCTCGGGGCCAACGTCCTGACTTTC. The rearrangement joins TRBV2 to TRBJ2-6, with D possibly TRBD2 on 6 matching bases. CDR3 size: 15 residues. Germline CDR1 reads SNHLY; CDR2 reads FYNNEI. The germline V and J ends were trimmed by 4 bases and 4 bases, with 11 bases remaining between them.